Listed here are 21 T cell receptor beta chains from one sample, sequenced in a study of blood T cell repertoires in COVID-19. Here immunoSEQ multiplex PCR was the method, and the copy in TCRdb shows in-frame clones only, minus some. Of approximately 120,000 clones listed, about four fifths are singletons. The sequenced material came from peripheral blood. These TCRs come from a man aged 40-55 years with active or convalescent COVID-19.

The chain links TRBV18 to TRBJ1-4; 7 positions match TRBD1. V lost 4 bases to trimming and J lost 7 bases; unmatched junction nucleotides: 3. The CDR3 contains 13 residues. The germline CDR1 and CDR2 sequences are KGHSH and LQKENI. The CDR3 DNA reads as TGTGCCAGCTCACTCCGACAGGGTGAAAAACTGTTTTTT. This encodes CASSLRQGEKLFF. The whole variable domain, remainder taken from reference TRBV18 and TRBJ1-4, is NAGVMQNPRHLVRRRGQEARLRCSPMKGHSHVYWYRQLPEEGLKFMVYLQKENIIDESGMPKERFSAEFPKEGPSILRIQQVVRGDSAAYFCASSLRQGEKLFFGSGTQLSVL.

V usage is TRBV28 and J usage is TRBJ1-4; D not certain. Germline CDR1 reads MDHEN; CDR2 reads SYDVKM. This CDR3 has 16 amino acids. Deletions cut 6 bases from V and 1 base from J, with 15 bases between. The CDR3 DNA is TGTGCCAGCAGCCTAATTACCTCCAAAACTAATGAAAAACTGTTTTTT. Translated: CASSLITSKTNEKLFF.

The chain recombines TRBV7-6 with TRBJ2-2; D not certain. With 4 bases removed from V and 5 bases from J, the gap between germline ends came to 14 bases. This CDR3 has 15 amino acids. Germline V CDR1 and CDR2: SGHVS, FNYEAQ. CDR3 sequence (DNA): TGTGCCAGCAGCTACACCCAGGATTCTACCGGGGAGCTGTTTTTT. This codes for CASSYTQDSTGELFF.

This clone appeared once. The CDR3 here is CASSLGAGGFTDTQYF. CDR3 coding DNA: TGCGCCAGCAGCTTAGGAGCGGGAGGGTTCACAGATACGCAGTATTTT. This sequence joins TRBV5-1 and TRBJ2-3, with 10 bases that match TRBD2. This CDR3 spans 16 amino acids. V was pared by 2 bases and J by 2 bases, with 5 bases of the junction left unmatched. CDR1 SGHRS and CDR2 YFSETQ come from the germline V gene.

The rearrangement links TRBV12-5 to TRBJ1-4; 10 bases fit TRBD1. Germline V gene data show CDR1 as LGHNT and CDR2 as FRNRAP. The CDR3 loop spans 15 amino acids. V shed 6 bases, J shed 8 bases, and the junction held 9 bases outside the gene matches. The CDR3 region has the DNA TGTGCTAGTGGCCATCACCGGGACAGGGGCGAAAAACTGTTTTTT. Encoded protein: CASGHHRDRGEKLFF.

The rearrangement uses TRBV19 and TRBJ1-1; TRBD1 might be the D (6 bases). V was shortened by 7 bases and J by 5 bases, with 17 bases between the two germline ends. The V gene's germline CDR1 is LNHDA and CDR2 SQIVND (reference sequence). This CDR3 has 14 amino acids. The CDR3 coding sequence is TGTGCCAGTAAAAAGTCAGGGGCAGGGACTGAAGCTTTCTTT. Its translation is CASKKSGAGTEAFF.

The chain links TRBV24-1 to TRBJ2-5, with D perhaps TRBD2 (6 bases). The V gene lost 12 bases and the J gene lost 5 bases, with 21 bases spanning the gap. CDR3 length: 14 residues. Germline V gives CDR1 KGHDR, CDR2 SFDVKD. CDR3 loop: CARKSRRGSETQYF. The CDR3 bases are TGTGCCCGTAAAAGCCGGCGGGGTTCGGAGACCCAGTACTTC.

The chain uses TRBV27 and TRBJ1-4; 9 bases line up with TRBD1. CDR1 and CDR2 (germline): MNHEY, SMNVEV (reference sequence). The CDR3 covers 14 residues. Trimming took 3 bases from V and 8 from J; bases not matched to a gene: 4. The CDR3, as DNA: TGTGCCAGCAGTTTCGGACAGGGGAGAGAAAAACTGTTTTTT. It encodes CASSFGQGREKLFF.

The chain joins TRBV5-1 to TRBJ1-4, with 9 bases that match TRBD1. The V and J ends lost 4 bases and 8 bases, in that order; junction bases with no gene match: 6. The CDR3 spans 14 residues. Germline V CDR1 and CDR2: SGHRS, YFSETQ. DNA for the CDR3: TGCGCCAGCAGCAGGGGACAGGGTAGAGAAAAACTGTTTTTT. Translation gives CASSRGQGREKLFF.

CDR3 DNA: TGTGCCAGCAGCTTAGATCCAACTGAAGCTTTCTTT. It is translated as CASSLDPTEAFF. The chain joins TRBV11-3 to TRBJ1-1; no firm D call. The germline CDR1 and CDR2 sequences are SGHNT and YENEEA. V was clipped by 0 bases and J by 5 bases, with 4 bases between them. The CDR3 is made up of 12 amino acids.

The chain couples TRBV15 to TRBJ1-2; a possible D gene is TRBD1 (6 bases). The CDR3 is made up of 14 amino acids. In germline, CDR1 is LNHNV, CDR2 YYDKDF (reference sequence). Trimming stripped 0 bases from V and 8 bases from J, with 13 bases between. This CDR3 reads CATSREQGIEGYTF. The CDR3 coding sequence is TGTGCCACCAGCAGAGAACAGGGAATTGAAGGCTACACCTTC.

The chain couples TRBV5-1 to TRBJ2-3, with TRBD2 matching 10 bases. In germline, CDR1 is SGHRS, CDR2 YFSETQ. V gave up 4 bases and J gave up 3 bases; unmatched junction bases: 8. This CDR3 has 16 amino acids. DNA of the CDR3: TGCGCCAGCAGCCTCCCAATTAGCGGGGGGACAGATACGCAGTATTTT. Translation: CASSLPISGGTDTQYF.

The chain uses TRBV2 and TRBJ2-3, with 8 bases lining up with TRBD2. The germline gives CDR1 SNHLY, CDR2 FYNNEI. This CDR3 has 15 amino acids. With V trimmed by 7 bases and J by 2 bases, 8 bases remained unmatched. For the CDR3, the DNA is TGTGCCAGCAACCTCCTAGCGGGTTACACAGATACGCAGTATTTT. It is translated as CASNLLAGYTDTQYF. The full variable domain, with the rest looked up from reference TRBV2 and TRBJ2-3, is EPEVTQTPSHQVTQMGQEVILRCVPISNHLYFYWYRQILGQKVEFLVSFYNNEISEKSEIFDDQFSVERPDGSNFTLKIRSTKLEDSAMYFCASNLLAGYTDTQYFGPGTRLTVL.

This chain links TRBV29-1 with TRBJ2-1; 8 nucleotides match TRBD2. Trimming took 8 bases from V and 4 from J; bases not matched to a gene: 10. CDR3 length: 14 residues. Per germline, CDR1 SQVTM and CDR2 ANQGSEA. The chain's CDR3 is CSSRGSGSYNEQFF. Written as DNA, the CDR3 is TGCAGCTCCCGGGGGAGCGGGAGTTACAATGAGCAGTTCTTC.

The chain combines TRBV19 with TRBJ1-1, with D possibly being TRBD1 (6 bases). CDR3 length equals 19 residues. Germline CDR1 and CDR2: LNHDA and SQIVND (reference sequence). The ends were cut back, 4 bases at V and 4 bases at J, with 28 bases in the middle. CDR3 protein: CASSSTGLNYRVQSTEAFF. DNA for the CDR3: TGTGCCAGTAGTAGTACCGGACTCAATTACAGGGTCCAGAGCACTGAAGCTTTCTTT. The full variable domain, with the rest looked up from reference TRBV19 and TRBJ1-1, is DGGITQSPKYLFRKEGQNVTLSCEQNLNHDAMYWYRQDPGQGLRLIYYSQIVNDFQKGDIAEGYSVSREKKESFPLTVTSAQKNPTAFYLCASSSTGLNYRVQSTEAFFGQGTRLTVV.

This clone was counted a single time. The chain couples TRBV7-2 to TRBJ2-7, with TRBD1 identical over 10 bases. V shed 4 bases and J 6 bases; nucleotides not matched to a gene: 6. Germline V gene data show CDR1 as SGHTA and CDR2 as FQGNSA. CDR3 size: 14 residues. CDR3 nucleotides: TGTGCCAGCAGCTCGACAGGGGGCGCGTCCGAGCAGTACTTC. This encodes CASSSTGGASEQYF.

This clone has more than one count but fewer than ten. The rearrangement joins TRBV7-3 to TRBJ1-1; D unresolved. The V gene's germline CDR1 is SGHTA and CDR2 FQGTGA. The CDR3 totals 14 residues. Trimming removed 2 bases at V and 5 bases at J, with 12 bases between. Written as DNA, the CDR3 is TGTGCCAGCAGCTTACACCCGGGAGGAACTGAAGCTTTCTTT. Translating it yields CASSLHPGGTEAFF.

CDR3 in DNA: TGCGCCAGCAGCTTTTTCCCCGGGGATAATGGCTACACCTTC. It codes for CASSFFPGDNGYTF. V is TRBV5-1 and J is TRBJ1-2; D is ambiguous. This CDR3 has 14 amino acids. Trimming pared 2 bases from V and 6 bases from J, leaving 14 bases between. Germline V gene lookup returns CDR1 SGHRS and CDR2 YFSETQ.

V is TRBV14 and J is TRBJ2-5; the D is unclear. Germline lookup yields CDR1 SGHDN and CDR2 FVKESK. This CDR3 has 14 amino acids. V lost 10 bases, J lost 5 bases, and 20 bases lay in between. The CDR3 loop is CANPNLWAPETQYF. CDR3 sequence (DNA): TGTGCCAACCCCAATCTATGGGCCCCTGAGACCCAGTACTTC.

This clone has only a few counts. This chain uses TRBV2 with TRBJ1-5; D is undetermined. The CDR3 loop spans 12 amino acids. V lost 3 bases and J 6 bases, leaving 6 bases between the germline ends. The germline CDR1 and CDR2 sequences are SNHLY and FYNNEI. CDR3 sequence (DNA): TGTGCCAGCAGTGACGGGTCTCAGCCCCAGCATTTT. Translation gives CASSDGSQPQHF.

The rearrangement joins TRBV4-1 to TRBJ2-2; tentatively, D is TRBD2 (6 bases). Germline assignment: CDR1 MGHRA and CDR2 YSYEKL. The CDR3 contains 17 residues. V lost 0 bases and J lost 2, with 13 bases in between. The CDR3 reads CASSQEEGLHNTGELFF. CDR3 DNA: TGCGCCAGCAGCCAAGAGGAGGGACTGCATAACACCGGGGAGCTGTTTTTT.